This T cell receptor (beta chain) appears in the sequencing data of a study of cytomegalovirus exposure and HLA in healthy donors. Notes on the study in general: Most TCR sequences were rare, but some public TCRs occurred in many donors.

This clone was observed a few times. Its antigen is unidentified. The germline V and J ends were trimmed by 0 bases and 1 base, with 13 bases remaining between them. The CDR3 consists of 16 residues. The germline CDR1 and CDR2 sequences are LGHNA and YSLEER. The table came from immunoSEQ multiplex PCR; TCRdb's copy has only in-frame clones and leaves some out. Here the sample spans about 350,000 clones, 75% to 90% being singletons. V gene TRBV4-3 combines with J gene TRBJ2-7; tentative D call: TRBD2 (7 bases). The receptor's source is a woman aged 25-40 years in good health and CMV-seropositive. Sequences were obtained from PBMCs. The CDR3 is CASSQDGGAASYEQYF. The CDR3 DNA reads TGCGCCAGCAGCCAAGATGGGGGGGCCGCATCCTACGAGCAGTACTTC.